This T cell receptor (beta chain) was captured in a study of blood T cell repertoires in COVID-19. Across the study: The United States, Italy and Spain were the sources of the acute and convalescent COVID-19 samples. Sources were T cells, B-cell-depleted T cells, or PBMCs; the material itself was cDNA or gDNA.

As processed by the authors: Using reference gene primer amplification, nucleated cell counts were estimated. Using immunoSEQ multiplex PCR, the repertoire was profiled, and TCRdb retains in-frame clones only, with some absent. V and J calls and clone size are as listed in that table; D and trimming were resolved from the DNA. The sample yields about 190,000 clones, around 80% seen once. V shed 4 bases and J 5 bases; nucleotides not matched to a gene: 6. This CDR3 spans 15 amino acids. Germline V gene data show CDR1 as SGHRS and CDR2 as YFSETQ. The sequence was obtained from an elderly woman with active or convalescent COVID-19. Sequenced sample: peripheral blood. This rearrangement joins TRBV5-1 to TRBJ1-4, with 9 bases aligning to TRBD1. This CDR3 reads CASSPAGTGNEKLFF. The CDR3 nucleotides read TGCGCCAGCAGCCCGGCCGGGACAGGGAATGAAAAACTGTTTTTT.